These 15 T cell receptor beta chains originate from one sample sequenced in a study of control samples from healthy donors and cancer patients. Some clones are missing from TCRdb's copy, which holds only in-frame ones; the method was immunoSEQ multiplex PCR. The repertoire includes tens of thousands of clones, 90% to 95% of them detected once, and roughly 0.9% sits in the top ten. Sequenced: blood. The receptors shown here come from a woman in her thirties in good health.

The chain recombines TRBV27 with TRBJ2-3; D remains ambiguous. Looked up from germline, CDR1 is MNHEY and CDR2 is SMNVEV (reference sequence). V was trimmed by 3 bases and J by 6 bases, leaving 10 bases between them. The CDR3 consists of 13 residues. CDR3 sequence (DNA): TGTGCCAGCAGTTTCGCCTCTAGTGATACGCAGTATTTT. It is translated as CASSFASSDTQYF.

CDR3 sequence reads: CASRGQGVEGYTF. CDR3 bases: TGTGCCAGCAGGGGACAGGGGGTAGAAGGCTACACCTTC. The chain recombines TRBV12-3 or TRBV12-4 with TRBJ1-2; 11 nucleotides align to TRBD1. After removal of 6 bases from V and 8 bases from J, the junction contained 5 bases not matched to a gene. The CDR3 is 13 residues long.

The V call is TRBV27, the J call TRBJ1-4, with D possibly being TRBD1 (6 bases). The CDR3 covers 13 residues. V gave up 2 bases and J gave up 6 bases, with 7 bases separating them. Germline CDR1 MNHEY, CDR2 SMNVEV (reference sequence). The CDR3 sequence is CASSLQGYEKLFF. The CDR3 DNA sequence: TGTGCCAGCAGTTTACAGGGGTATGAAAAACTGTTTTTT.

The CDR3 coding sequence is TGTGCCAGCAGCCCCGGTTTGACTGAGCAGTTCTTC. This translates into CASSPGLTEQFF. The chain joins TRBV12-3 or TRBV12-4 to TRBJ2-1; D not resolved. There are 12 residues in the CDR3. The V and J ends lost 6 bases and 9 bases respectively, with 12 bases between them.

This clone occurred a few times. The rearrangement uses TRBV7-9 and TRBJ2-4; D call uncertain. Germline loops: CDR1 SEHNR, CDR2 FQNEAQ (reference sequence). The CDR3 extends over 11 amino acids. V was cut by 6 bases and J by 7 bases, with 7 bases left in between. The CDR3 region has the DNA TGTGCCAGCAGTCAAGATAACATTCAGTACTTC. It yields the protein CASSQDNIQYF. Looking up the rest from reference TRBV7-9 and TRBJ2-4 gives the full variable domain: DTGVSQNPRHKITKRGQNVTFRCDPISEHNRLYWYRQTLGQGPEFLTYFQNEAQLEKSRLLSDRFSAERPKGSFSTLEIQRTEQGDSAMYLCASSQDNIQYFGAGTRLSVL.

The CDR3 here is CASTIGSNQPQHF. The CDR3 DNA sequence: TGTGCCAGCACTATAGGGAGCAATCAGCCCCAGCATTTT. The chain recombines TRBV3-1 (or the pseudogene TRBV3-2) with TRBJ1-5; D ambiguous. Germline lookup yields CDR1 LGHDT and CDR2 YNNKEL (reference sequence). This CDR3 is 13 amino acids long. Deletions cut 7 bases from V and 1 base from J, with 8 bases between.

In DNA form, the CDR3 reads TGCGCCAGCATGGAAGGGGGAGCAGATACGCAGTATTTT. Translation gives CASMEGGADTQYF. The chain has TRBV10-1 and TRBJ2-3, with D perhaps matching TRBD1 (6 bases). V gave up 7 bases and J gave up 4 bases, with 12 bases separating them. Germline assignment: CDR1 WNHNN and CDR2 SYGVQD (reference sequence). This CDR3 contains 13 residues.

This chain uses TRBV5-4 with TRBJ1-2; no reliable D call. This CDR3 comprises 13 residues. Looked up from germline, CDR1 is SGHNT and CDR2 is YYREEE (reference sequence). V lost 0 bases and J 1 base, leaving 4 bases between the germline ends. The CDR3 loop is CASSLGHNYGYTF. In DNA form, the CDR3 reads TGTGCCAGCAGCTTGGGACATAACTATGGCTACACCTTC.

The rearrangement joins TRBV7-2 to TRBJ1-5; D gene uncertain. The CDR3 consists of 13 residues. Germline loops: CDR1 SGHTA, CDR2 FQGNSA. The V end lost 2 bases, the J end lost 4 bases, and 6 bases lay between the germline ends. The DNA of the CDR3 is TGTGCCAGCAGCTTACTGAGAAATCAGCCCCAGCATTTT. Translation gives CASSLLRNQPQHF.

The rearrangement joins TRBV3-1 (or the pseudogene TRBV3-2) to TRBJ2-3; unclear D gene. Germline V gene data show CDR1 as LGHDT and CDR2 as YNNKEL (reference sequence). The V and J ends lost 3 bases and 6 bases respectively, with 10 bases between them. This CDR3 comprises 13 residues. The CDR3 coding sequence is TGTGCCAGCAGCCACATCTCGGAGGATACGCAGTATTTT. It yields the protein CASSHISEDTQYF.

The chain links TRBV30 to TRBJ1-5, with a possible D match to TRBD1 (5 bases). The V and J ends lost 2 bases and 7 bases respectively, with 15 bases between them. The CDR3 spans 14 residues. The germline V gene encodes CDR1 GTSNPN and CDR2 SVGIG (reference sequence). Here the CDR3 reads CAWSPGIPGQPQHF. The CDR3, as DNA: TGTGCCTGGAGTCCAGGGATCCCAGGGCAGCCCCAGCATTTT.

The chain recombines TRBV28 with TRBJ1-5; D not certain. This CDR3 is built from 14 residues. Germline lookup yields CDR1 MDHEN and CDR2 SYDVKM. V was pared by 2 bases and J by 0 bases, with 5 bases between. CDR3 amino acids: CASSLGNSNQPQHF. For the CDR3, the DNA is TGTGCCAGCAGTTTAGGTAATAGCAATCAGCCCCAGCATTTT.

This rearrangement joins TRBV12-3 or TRBV12-4 to TRBJ1-6; D is unresolved. This CDR3 has 13 amino acids. Trimming left V 7 bases short and J 2 bases short, with 6 bases between. For the CDR3, the DNA is TGTGCCAGCAAGGTCGCCTATAATTCACCCCTCCACTTT. Its translation is CASKVAYNSPLHF.

The gene calls are TRBV27 and TRBJ2-7; 12 bases fit TRBD2. V shed 4 bases, J shed 7 bases, and the junction held 11 bases outside the gene matches. The V gene's germline CDR1 is MNHEY and CDR2 SMNVEV (reference sequence). The CDR3 spans 16 residues. CDR3 sequence reads: CASSSNRLAGVVEQYF. DNA of the CDR3: TGTGCCAGCAGTTCAAACCGACTAGCGGGAGTAGTTGAGCAGTACTTC.

The chain's CDR3 is CASSDRGGSDFYGYTF. CDR3 coding DNA: TGTGCCAGCAGCGACAGAGGGGGGTCGGATTTCTATGGCTACACCTTC. The V gene is TRBV4-2, the J gene TRBJ1-2; weak D call: TRBD1 (6 bases). Germline V gives CDR1 LGHNA, CDR2 YNFKEQ. This CDR3 contains 16 residues. Between the trimmed V and J ends, which lost 5 bases and 4 bases, there was a span of 20 bases.